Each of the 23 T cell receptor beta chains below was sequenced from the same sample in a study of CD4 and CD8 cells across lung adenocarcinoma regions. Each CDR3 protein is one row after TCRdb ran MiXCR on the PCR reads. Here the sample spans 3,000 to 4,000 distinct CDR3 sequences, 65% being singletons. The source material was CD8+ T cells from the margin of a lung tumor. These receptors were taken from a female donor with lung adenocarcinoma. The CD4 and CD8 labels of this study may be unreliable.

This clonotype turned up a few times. In DNA, the CDR3 is TGTGCCTGGAGGGGAACGTGGGATCACTACGAGCAGTACTTC. Its protein is CAWRGTWDHYEQYF. The rearrangement uses TRBV30 and TRBJ2-7; D remains unclear. Germline V gene sequence: CDR1 GTSNPN, CDR2 SVGIG (reference sequence). The CDR3 extends over 14 amino acids. Trimming stripped 3 bases from V and 3 bases from J, with 15 bases between.

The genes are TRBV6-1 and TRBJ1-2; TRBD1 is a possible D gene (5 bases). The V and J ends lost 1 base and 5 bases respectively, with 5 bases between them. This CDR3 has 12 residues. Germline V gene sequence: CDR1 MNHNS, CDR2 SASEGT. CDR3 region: CASSEGQYGYTF. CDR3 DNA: TGTGCCAGCAGTGAAGGACAGTATGGCTACACCTTC.

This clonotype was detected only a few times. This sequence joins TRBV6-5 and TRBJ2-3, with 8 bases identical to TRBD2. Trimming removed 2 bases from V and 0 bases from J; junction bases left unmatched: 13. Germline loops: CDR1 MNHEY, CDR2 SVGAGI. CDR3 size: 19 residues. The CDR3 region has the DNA TGTGCCAGCAGTTACGTGGGGTTGAGTAGCGGGGTGAGCACAGATACGCAGTATTTT. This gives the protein CASSYVGLSSGVSTDTQYF.

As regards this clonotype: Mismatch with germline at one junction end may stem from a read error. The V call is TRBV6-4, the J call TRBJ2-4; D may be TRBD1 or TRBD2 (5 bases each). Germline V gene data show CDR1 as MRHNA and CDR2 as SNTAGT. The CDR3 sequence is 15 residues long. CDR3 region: CASSEGVGEKDTQYF. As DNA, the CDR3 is TGTGCCAGCAGTGAGGGGGTGGGAGAAAAAGATACGCAGTATTTC.

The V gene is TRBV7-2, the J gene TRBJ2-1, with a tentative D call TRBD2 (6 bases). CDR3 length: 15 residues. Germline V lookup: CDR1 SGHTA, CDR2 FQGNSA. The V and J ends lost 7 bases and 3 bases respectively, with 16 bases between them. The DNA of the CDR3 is TGTGCCAGCAAGCATCCCGGACTACGCTACAATGAGCAGTTCTTC. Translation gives CASKHPGLRYNEQFF.

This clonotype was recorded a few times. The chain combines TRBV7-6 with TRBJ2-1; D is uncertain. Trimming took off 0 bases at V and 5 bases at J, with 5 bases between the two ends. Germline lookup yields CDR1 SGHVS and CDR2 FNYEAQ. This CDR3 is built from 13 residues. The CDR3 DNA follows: TGTGCCAGCAGCTTAGCGCCCCACAATGAGCAGTTCTTC. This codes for CASSLAPHNEQFF.

Here the CDR3 DNA reads TGTGCCAGCAGTAGAGCGGGAGAGGGGACCCAGTACTTC. Encoded protein: CASSRAGEGTQYF. The chain employs TRBV6-1 and TRBJ2-5, with 8 bases identical to TRBD2. V lost 5 bases and J lost 7; bases outside the gene matches: 6. Germline V lookup: CDR1 MNHNS, CDR2 SASEGT. This CDR3 is 13 amino acids long.

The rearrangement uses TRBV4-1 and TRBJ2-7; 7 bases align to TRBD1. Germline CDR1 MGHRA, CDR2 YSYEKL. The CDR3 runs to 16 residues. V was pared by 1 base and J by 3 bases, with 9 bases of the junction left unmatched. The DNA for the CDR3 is TGCGCCAGCAGCCAAGCCCTCGGACAGGCGAACTACGAGCAGTACTTC. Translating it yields CASSQALGQANYEQYF.

CDR3 nucleotides: TGCGCCAGCAGCCAAGATCCCGGGTACGGTTCACCCCTCCACTTT. Residues: CASSQDPGYGSPLHF. The rearrangement links TRBV4-1 to TRBJ1-6; D not certain. V dropped 0 bases and J dropped 9 bases, with 12 bases sitting between them. Looked up from germline, CDR1 is MGHRA and CDR2 is YSYEKL. CDR3 length: 15 residues.

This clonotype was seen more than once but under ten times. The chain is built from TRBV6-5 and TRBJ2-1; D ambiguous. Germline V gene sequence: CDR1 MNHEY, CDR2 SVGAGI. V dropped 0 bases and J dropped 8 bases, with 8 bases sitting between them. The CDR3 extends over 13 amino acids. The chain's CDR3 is CASSYSIWDEQFF. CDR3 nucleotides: TGTGCCAGCAGTTACTCGATATGGGATGAGCAGTTCTTC.

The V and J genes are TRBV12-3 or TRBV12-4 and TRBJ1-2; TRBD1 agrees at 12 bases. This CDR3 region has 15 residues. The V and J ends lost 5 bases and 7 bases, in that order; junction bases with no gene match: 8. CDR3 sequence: CASSVGGQGASGYTF. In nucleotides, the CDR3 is TGTGCCAGCAGTGTTGGGGGACAGGGGGCCTCTGGCTACACCTTC.

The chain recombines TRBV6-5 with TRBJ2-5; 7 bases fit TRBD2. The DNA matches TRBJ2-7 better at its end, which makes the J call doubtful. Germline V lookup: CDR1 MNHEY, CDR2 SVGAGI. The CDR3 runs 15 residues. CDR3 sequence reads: CASSYGAGSSYEQYF. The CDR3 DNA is TGTGCCAGCAGTTACGGAGCGGGAAGCTCCTACGAGCAGTACTTC.

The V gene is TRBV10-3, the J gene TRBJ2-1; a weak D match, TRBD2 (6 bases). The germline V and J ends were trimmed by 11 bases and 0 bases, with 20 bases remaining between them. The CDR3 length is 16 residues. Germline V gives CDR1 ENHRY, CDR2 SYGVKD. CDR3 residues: CAGTPPGGDSYNEQFF. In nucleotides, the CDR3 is TGTGCCGGAACACCCCCTGGCGGGGACTCCTACAATGAGCAGTTCTTC.

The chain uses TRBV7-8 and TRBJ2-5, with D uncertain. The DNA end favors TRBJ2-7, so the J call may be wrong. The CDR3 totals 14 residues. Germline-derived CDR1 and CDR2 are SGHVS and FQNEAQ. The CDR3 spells CASSLATATYEQYF. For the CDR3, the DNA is TGTGCCAGCAGCTTAGCGACCGCGACATACGAGCAGTACTTC.

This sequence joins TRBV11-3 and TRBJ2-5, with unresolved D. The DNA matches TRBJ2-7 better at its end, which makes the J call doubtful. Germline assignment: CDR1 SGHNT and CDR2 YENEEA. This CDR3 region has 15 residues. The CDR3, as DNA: TGTGCCAGCAGCTTAGGGTTGGCCCTTTCTTACGAGCAGTACTTC. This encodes CASSLGLALSYEQYF.

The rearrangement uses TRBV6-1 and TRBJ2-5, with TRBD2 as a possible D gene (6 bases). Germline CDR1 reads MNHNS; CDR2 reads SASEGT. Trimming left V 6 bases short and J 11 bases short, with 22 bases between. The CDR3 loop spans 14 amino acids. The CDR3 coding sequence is TGTGCCAGCAGACCGGGACGGAGGGCTGAAGAGCAGTACTTC. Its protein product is CASRPGRRAEEQYF.

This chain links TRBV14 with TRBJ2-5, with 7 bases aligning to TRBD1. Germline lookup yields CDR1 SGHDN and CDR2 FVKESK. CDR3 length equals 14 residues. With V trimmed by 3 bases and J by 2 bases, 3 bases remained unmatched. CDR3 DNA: TGTGCCAGCAGCCAGGGACAGCTTCAAGAGACCCAGTACTTC. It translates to CASSQGQLQETQYF.

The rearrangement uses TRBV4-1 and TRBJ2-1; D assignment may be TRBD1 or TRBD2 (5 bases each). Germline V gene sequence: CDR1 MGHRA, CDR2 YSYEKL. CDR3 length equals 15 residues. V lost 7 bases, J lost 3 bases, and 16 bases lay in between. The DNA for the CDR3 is TGCGCCAGCACCAAAACGGGGACCAACTACAATGAGCAGTTCTTC. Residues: CASTKTGTNYNEQFF.

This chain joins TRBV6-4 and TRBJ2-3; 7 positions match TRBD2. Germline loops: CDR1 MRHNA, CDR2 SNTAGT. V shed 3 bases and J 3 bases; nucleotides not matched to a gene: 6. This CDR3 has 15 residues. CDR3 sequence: CASSEGGGETDTQYF. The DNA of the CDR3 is TGTGCCAGCAGTGAAGGTGGGGGGGAAACAGATACGCAGTATTTT.

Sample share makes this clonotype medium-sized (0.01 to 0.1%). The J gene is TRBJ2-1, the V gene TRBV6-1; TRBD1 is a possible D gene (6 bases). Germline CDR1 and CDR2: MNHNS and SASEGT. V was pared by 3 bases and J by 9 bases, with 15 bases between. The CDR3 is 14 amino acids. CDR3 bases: TGTGCCAGCAGTGACAGGGGCGCTTCGGCTGAGCAGTTCTTC. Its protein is CASSDRGASAEQFF.

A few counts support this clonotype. The CDR3 DNA reads as TGTGCCAGCAGTGAAGGGACAGGGCAACAAGAGACCCAGTACTTC. The encoded protein is CASSEGTGQQETQYF. The rearrangement joins TRBV6-1 to TRBJ2-5; the match to TRBD1 covers 8 bases. J gave up 2 bases and V 1 base, and 3 bases lay outside the gene matches. Germline CDR1 and CDR2: MNHNS and SASEGT. The CDR3 is 15 amino acids.

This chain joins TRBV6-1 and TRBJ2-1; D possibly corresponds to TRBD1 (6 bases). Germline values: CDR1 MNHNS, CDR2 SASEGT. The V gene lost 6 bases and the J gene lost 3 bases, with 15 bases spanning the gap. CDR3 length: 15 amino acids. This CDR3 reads CASRTGQGVYNEQFF. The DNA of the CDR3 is TGTGCCAGCAGGACGGGACAAGGGGTCTACAATGAGCAGTTCTTC.

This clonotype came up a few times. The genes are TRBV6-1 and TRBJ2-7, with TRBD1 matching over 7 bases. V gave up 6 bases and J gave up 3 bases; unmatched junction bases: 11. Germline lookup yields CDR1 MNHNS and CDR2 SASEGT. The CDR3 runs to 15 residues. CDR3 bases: TGTGCCAGCAGAACCAGGGGGAATAATGACTACGAGCAGTACTTC. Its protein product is CASRTRGNNDYEQYF.